Following are 21 T cell receptor beta chains from one sample sequenced in a study of T-cell memory formation after mild COVID-19. TCRdb fed the 5' RACE reads into MiXCR, producing one record per CDR3 protein. This table has roughly 310,000 distinct CDR3 sequences, more than 15% appearing once. The sample was PBMCs or a T cell subset sorted from them (not recorded which). Receptor source: a man between 18 and 35 years old who had mild COVID-19 (a few samples of this study predate the infection). Cell type and time point are not known.

This clonotype showed up just a few times. This chain connects TRBV5-1 to TRBJ2-3, with 8 nucleotides matching TRBD2. Germline CDR1 SGHRS, CDR2 YFSETQ. The CDR3 is made up of 15 amino acids. V gave up 0 bases and J gave up 6 bases; unmatched junction bases: 6. CDR3 sequence (DNA): TGCGCCAGCAGCTTGGTCGGGGGGGGCAGCGATACGCAGTATTTT. Its translation: CASSLVGGGSDTQYF.

The chain employs TRBV7-6 and TRBJ2-1; the D gene is possibly TRBD2 (7 bases). The V end lost 4 bases, the J end lost 6 bases, and 19 bases lay between the germline ends. Germline V gene sequence: CDR1 SGHVS, CDR2 FNYEAQ. This CDR3 region has 16 residues. CDR3 nucleotide sequence: TGTGCCAGCAGCTCCCGAAGGGGGGGGGCCTTCAATGAGCAGTTCTTC. Its translation: CASSSRRGGAFNEQFF.

This clonotype was observed many times. The chain is built from TRBV5-5 and TRBJ1-3; 7 bases fit TRBD1. The CDR3 length is 16 residues. Germline lookup yields CDR1 SGHKS and CDR2 YYEKEE (reference sequence). V dropped 4 bases and J dropped 0; count of bases not matched to a gene: 7. The CDR3 protein is CASSDYRGRSGNTIYF. CDR3 in DNA: TGTGCCAGCAGCGACTACAGGGGCCGCTCTGGAAACACCATATATTTT.

The rearrangement links TRBV6-6 to TRBJ1-2, with D perhaps matching TRBD1 (6 bases). Germline-derived CDR1 and CDR2 are MNHNY and SVGAGI (reference sequence). V lost 7 bases and J 8 bases, leaving 14 bases between the germline ends. The CDR3 spans 12 residues. CDR3 loop: CASTRQAGGYTF. The CDR3 nucleotides are TGTGCCAGCACCCGACAGGCGGGCGGCTACACCTTC.

Regarding this clonotype: Possible read error: a much larger clone is one base away. V gene TRBV28 combines with J gene TRBJ2-5, with TRBD2 as a possible D gene (6 bases). This CDR3 has 15 residues. CDR1 and CDR2 (germline): MDHEN, SYDVKM. Trimming removed 7 bases from V and 7 bases from J, with 22 bases in between. The CDR3 loop is CASMAVGRLIATQYF. In DNA form, the CDR3 reads TGTGCCAGCATGGCGGTGGGGAGGCTTATTGCGACCCAGTACTTC. Complete variable domain (other parts from reference TRBV28 and TRBJ2-5): DVKVTQSSRYLVKRTGEKVFLECVQDMDHENMFWYRQDPGLGLRLIYFSYDVKMKEKGDIPEGYSVSREKKERFSLILESASTNQTSMYLCASMAVGRLIATQYFGPGTRLLVL.

This chain connects TRBV5-1 to TRBJ1-3, with D possibly being TRBD1 (5 bases). Trimming left V 4 bases short and J 0 bases short, with 8 bases between. This CDR3 has 14 residues. CDR1 and CDR2 (germline): SGHRS, YFSETQ. In DNA, the CDR3 is TGCGCCAGCAGCACGACAGTCTCTGGAAACACCATATATTTT. Translated, it gives CASSTTVSGNTIYF. The full variable domain, with the rest looked up from reference TRBV5-1 and TRBJ1-3, is KAGVTQTPRYLIKTRGQQVTLSCSPISGHRSVSWYQQTPGQGLQFLFEYFSETQRNKGNFPGRFSGRQFSNSRSEMNVSTLELGDSALYLCASSTTVSGNTIYFGEGSWLTVV.

V gene TRBV7-9 combines with J gene TRBJ2-1; the match to TRBD1 covers 10 bases. Unmatched junction bases numbered 1, after V lost 5 bases and J lost 6 bases. The germline V gene encodes CDR1 SEHNR and CDR2 FQNEAQ (reference sequence). This CDR3 has 13 residues. In DNA, the CDR3 is TGTGCCAGCAGCAGGACAGGGGGCAATGAGCAGTTCTTC. Its translation: CASSRTGGNEQFF.

This clonotype occurred a few times. J is TRBJ1-2 and V is TRBV5-1, with D maybe TRBD1 (5 bases). The CDR3 is 13 amino acids. V lost 2 bases and J lost 4, with 9 bases in between. Germline-derived CDR1 and CDR2 are SGHRS and YFSETQ. The CDR3 DNA sequence: TGCGCCAGCAGCTTCGCCACAGGCTATGGCTACACCTTC. Translation: CASSFATGYGYTF. Filled out from reference TRBV5-1 and TRBJ1-2, the complete variable domain reads KAGVTQTPRYLIKTRGQQVTLSCSPISGHRSVSWYQQTPGQGLQFLFEYFSETQRNKGNFPGRFSGRQFSNSRSEMNVSTLELGDSALYLCASSFATGYGYTFGSGTRLTVV.

V usage is TRBV11-2 and J usage is TRBJ2-6, with 9 bases matching TRBD2. With 4 bases clipped from V and 0 bases from J, the junction kept 13 bases outside the gene matches. The germline V gene has CDR1 SGHAT and CDR2 FQNNGV. The CDR3 runs 20 residues. DNA of the CDR3: TGTGCCAGCAGCTCTGTAGTCGGGGCTAGCGGGGACTCTGGGGCCAACGTCCTGACTTTC. It is translated as CASSSVVGASGDSGANVLTF.

This clonotype was observed a handful of times. The J gene is TRBJ2-2, the V gene TRBV2; TRBD2 matches 13 bases. Germline CDR1 and CDR2: SNHLY and FYNNEI. The CDR3 is 13 amino acids. Germline trimming cut 11 bases from V and 6 bases from J; bases unmatched to any gene: 3. Here the CDR3 reads CAGGTSGAGELFF. CDR3 in DNA: TGTGCCGGGGGGACTAGCGGGGCCGGGGAGCTGTTTTTT.

The rearrangement links TRBV19 to TRBJ1-5; a weak D match, TRBD1 (5 bases). The CDR3 contains 15 residues. Germline V gene lookup returns CDR1 LNHDA and CDR2 SQIVND (reference sequence). V lost 4 bases and J lost 7, with 17 bases in between. The CDR3 bases are TGTGCCAGTAGTACAAGGGGAGGGGTTAGACAGCCCCAGCATTTT. Translation gives CASSTRGGVRQPQHF. Combining the CDR3 with reference TRBV19 and TRBJ1-5 gives the whole variable domain DGGITQSPKYLFRKEGQNVTLSCEQNLNHDAMYWYRQDPGQGLRLIYYSQIVNDFQKGDIAEGYSVSREKKESFPLTVTSAQKNPTAFYLCASSTRGGVRQPQHFGDGTRLSIL.

The rearrangement joins TRBV15 to TRBJ1-1; D unresolved. The ends were cut back, 0 bases at V and 4 bases at J, with 9 bases in the middle. Germline V gives CDR1 LNHNV, CDR2 YYDKDF (reference sequence). The CDR3 spans 14 residues. The CDR3 coding sequence is TGTGCCACCAGCAGAGATGGAGGAGTCACTGAAGCTTTCTTT. It yields the protein CATSRDGGVTEAFF.

This clonotype was seen only a few times. This sequence joins TRBV5-1 and TRBJ1-2, with a tentative D call TRBD1 (6 bases). There are 13 residues in the CDR3. Trimming stripped 4 bases from V and 7 bases from J, with 14 bases between. Germline V CDR1 and CDR2: SGHRS, YFSETQ. CDR3 sequence reads: CASSLGGFSGYTF. Written as DNA, the CDR3 is TGCGCCAGCAGCCTAGGGGGTTTCAGTGGCTACACCTTC.

This chain uses TRBV28 with TRBJ1-2; tentative D call: TRBD1 (5 bases). The V gene's germline CDR1 is MDHEN and CDR2 SYDVKM. The CDR3 runs to 16 residues. Trimming shortened V by 7 bases and J by 1 base, and 19 bases separated the two germline ends. The CDR3 region has the DNA TGTGCCAGCACCGCGCTGGGGGTTAGGGGTAACTATGGCTACACCTTC. Protein sequence: CASTALGVRGNYGYTF.

The chain employs TRBV7-2 and TRBJ2-1; no firm D call. Germline V lookup: CDR1 SGHTA, CDR2 FQGNSA. The CDR3 is 13 residues long. Trimming removed 5 bases at V and 9 bases at J, with 14 bases between. CDR3 sequence: CASSLIETAEQFF. The CDR3 DNA sequence: TGTGCCAGCAGCCTCATCGAGACGGCTGAGCAGTTCTTC.

The J gene is TRBJ1-5, the V gene TRBV28; D ambiguous. The V gene's germline CDR1 is MDHEN and CDR2 SYDVKM. The CDR3 has 14 amino acids. V lost 3 bases and J 5 bases, leaving 11 bases between the germline ends. The CDR3 sequence is CASSFRNGDQPQHF. The CDR3 DNA is TGTGCCAGCAGTTTCAGGAACGGCGATCAGCCCCAGCATTTT.

V gene TRBV5-1 combines with J gene TRBJ1-2, with a weak D call TRBD1 (6 bases). Germline V gene sequence: CDR1 SGHRS, CDR2 YFSETQ. The CDR3 has 17 residues. Trimming stripped 0 bases from V and 5 bases from J, with 20 bases between. The CDR3 loop reads CASSLAGRGRGRYGYTF. The DNA for the CDR3 is TGCGCCAGCAGCTTGGCCGGGAGGGGCAGGGGTCGGTATGGCTACACCTTC.

This chain joins TRBV5-1 and TRBJ2-1, with D perhaps TRBD1 (5 bases). Germline values: CDR1 SGHRS, CDR2 YFSETQ. The CDR3 spans 15 residues. Trimming cost V 4 bases and J 2 bases, with 13 bases left between them. The CDR3: CASSQGVLTYNEQFF. CDR3 sequence (DNA): TGCGCCAGCAGCCAAGGGGTCTTGACCTACAATGAGCAGTTCTTC.

The chain has TRBV20-1 and TRBJ1-5, with 9 bases fitting TRBD1. J gave up 4 bases and V 6 bases, and 4 bases lay outside the gene matches. The CDR3 covers 13 residues. Looked up from germline, CDR1 is DFQATT and CDR2 is SNEGSKA (reference sequence). CDR3 region: CSAMGTGNQPQHF. DNA of the CDR3: TGCAGTGCAATGGGGACAGGGAATCAGCCCCAGCATTTT.

The chain couples TRBV4-1 to TRBJ1-1, with TRBD1 as a possible D gene (5 bases). This CDR3 is built from 12 residues. CDR1 MGHRA and CDR2 YSYEKL come from the germline V gene. Deletions cut 0 bases from V and 12 bases from J, with 11 bases between. The CDR3 nucleotides read TGCGCCAGCAGCCAAGATGGGGGGAATCCTTTCTTT. It encodes CASSQDGGNPFF.

This clonotype was seen only a few times. The chain has TRBV10-3 and TRBJ2-7; 7 bases are shared with TRBD1. Germline V gene lookup returns CDR1 ENHRY and CDR2 SYGVKD. This CDR3 has 12 amino acids. V was clipped by 10 bases and J by 5 bases; unmatched bases: 8. The CDR3 bases are TGTGCCACAGGACAGGTCGGGCACGAGCAGTACTTC. Its protein is CATGQVGHEQYF.